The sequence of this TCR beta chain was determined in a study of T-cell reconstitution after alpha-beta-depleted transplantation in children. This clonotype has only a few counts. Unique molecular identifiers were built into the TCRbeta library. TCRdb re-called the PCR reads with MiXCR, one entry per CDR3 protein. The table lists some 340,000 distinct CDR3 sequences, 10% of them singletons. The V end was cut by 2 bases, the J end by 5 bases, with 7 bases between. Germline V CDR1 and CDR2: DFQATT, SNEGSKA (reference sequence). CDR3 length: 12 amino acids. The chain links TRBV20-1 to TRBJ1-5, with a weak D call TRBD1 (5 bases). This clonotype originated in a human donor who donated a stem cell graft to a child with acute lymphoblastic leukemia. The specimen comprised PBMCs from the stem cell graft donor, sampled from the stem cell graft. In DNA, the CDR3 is TGCAGTGCTAGACAGGGCTATCAGCCCCAGCATTTT. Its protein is CSARQGYQPQHF.